This T cell receptor (beta chain) comes out of a study of blood T cell repertoires in COVID-19. The germline V gene has CDR1 MNHEY and CDR2 SMNVEV (reference sequence). V lost 5 bases and J lost 7; bases outside the gene matches: 7. There are 13 residues in the CDR3. TCRdb's copy holds only in-frame clones and misses some; the assay was immunoSEQ multiplex PCR. The data contain 220,000 or so clones, 84% of them singletons. Assignments of participants to cohorts depended upon their own reported clinical history. The gene calls are TRBV27 and TRBJ1-1, with TRBD1 matching over 7 bases. The sequence derives from a woman aged 40 to 49 who had recovered from COVID-19. Sequenced: PBMCs or T cells enriched from blood (not recorded which). CDR3 sequence: CASSQYRDSEAFF. The DNA for the CDR3 is TGTGCCAGCAGTCAGTACCGGGACAGTGAAGCTTTCTTT.